This passage covers 22 T cell receptor beta chains from one sample sequenced in a study of ipilimumab plus nivolumab after autologous stem cell transplantation. The protocol was immunoSEQ multiplex PCR, while the TCRdb copy is restricted to in-frame clones and leaves out a portion. The repertoire includes around 21,000 clones, 77% of them detected once, and about a fifth sits in the top ten. This specimen was PBMCs, taken in a trial of ipilimumab plus nivolumab as post-transplant consolidation. The receptor source for this set is a male donor with diffuse large B-cell lymphoma.

The genes are TRBV7-2 and TRBJ1-6, with D perhaps TRBD1 (6 bases). Germline V gene sequence: CDR1 SGHTA, CDR2 FQGNSA. V was shortened by 5 bases and J by 7 bases, with 18 bases between the two germline ends. The CDR3 is 16 residues long. This CDR3 is CASSTRTGQRNSPLHF. Here the CDR3 DNA reads TGTGCCAGCAGCACGCGCACAGGGCAGAGGAATTCACCCCTCCACTTT.

This rearrangement joins TRBV6-5 to TRBJ2-7; maybe TRBD1 (5 bases). Germline V gene data show CDR1 as MNHEY and CDR2 as SVGAGI. CDR3 length: 12 residues. The V gene lost 4 bases and the J gene lost 5 bases, with 9 bases spanning the gap. CDR3 sequence: CASSFGADEQYF. The DNA for the CDR3 is TGTGCCAGCAGTTTTGGGGCGGACGAGCAGTACTTC.

V gene TRBV7-8 combines with J gene TRBJ1-3, with 7 bases fitting TRBD1. Germline lookup yields CDR1 SGHVS and CDR2 FQNEAQ. V trimming: 6 bases; J trimming: 3 bases; junction bases outside the gene matches: 5. The CDR3 sequence is 14 residues long. The CDR3 is CASRIGTDGNTIYF. DNA of the CDR3: TGTGCCAGCAGGATCGGGACAGATGGAAACACCATATATTTT.

This chain connects TRBV4-2 to TRBJ2-4; 13 positions match TRBD2. The V gene end was trimmed by 3 bases and the J gene end by 0 bases; junction bases not matched to a gene: 8. The germline V gene has CDR1 LGHNA and CDR2 YNFKEQ. This CDR3 has 19 residues. The CDR3 reads CASSHTGTSGDLAKNIQYF. CDR3 nucleotide sequence: TGTGCCAGCAGCCACACCGGGACTAGCGGGGATTTAGCCAAAAACATTCAGTACTTC.

The chain carries TRBV21-1 and TRBJ2-3; TRBD2, the table's D call, was not compared with the DNA. TRBV21-1 corresponds to a pseudogene. CDR3 length: 14 amino acids. The CDR3 DNA reads TGTGCCAGCAGCAAGGGGGGAGGCACAGATACGCAGTATTTT. Its protein is CASSKGGGTDTQYF.

Worth noting for this clone: The germline gene is not matched at one end of the junction; a read error may be the cause. The genes are TRBV29-1 and TRBJ2-1, with D perhaps being TRBD1 or TRBD2 (6 bases each). The CDR3 sequence is 10 residues long. Per germline, CDR1 SQVTM and CDR2 ANQGSEA. The CDR3 coding sequence is TGTTCTGGGGGGCAGAATGAGCAGTTCTTC. Amino acids: CSGGQNEQFF.

The CDR3 is CASSEGQREAFF. In DNA, the CDR3 is TGTGCCAGCAGTGAGGGTCAGCGGGAAGCTTTCTTT. The chain employs TRBV25-1 and TRBJ1-1; D is uncertain. Trimming pared 3 bases from V and 8 bases from J, leaving 10 bases between. The germline CDR1 and CDR2 sequences are MGHDK and SYGVNS. This CDR3 has 12 amino acids.

The rearrangement uses TRBV5-1 and TRBJ2-2, with a tentative D call TRBD2 (6 bases). This CDR3 region has 17 residues. Germline V gene sequence: CDR1 SGHRS, CDR2 YFSETQ. Trimming pared 0 bases from V and 1 base from J, leaving 13 bases between. This CDR3 reads CASSLAGAGRNTGELFF. The CDR3 nucleotides read TGCGCCAGCAGCTTGGCCGGGGCGGGGCGGAACACCGGGGAGCTGTTTTTT.

This clone was seen a few times. This rearrangement joins TRBV7-8 to TRBJ2-1; tentatively, D is TRBD1 (6 bases). Trimming took off 4 bases at V and 0 bases at J, with 10 bases between the two ends. CDR1 SGHVS and CDR2 FQNEAQ come from the germline V gene. The CDR3 covers 15 residues. The CDR3: CASSSGQSSYNEQFF. The CDR3 coding sequence is TGTGCCAGCAGCTCCGGACAGAGCTCCTACAATGAGCAGTTCTTC.

The CDR3 loop reads CAILGREETQYF. The CDR3 DNA follows: TGTGCCATCCTTGGGAGGGAAGAGACCCAGTACTTC. The V gene is TRBV28, the J gene TRBJ2-5; TRBD2 agrees at 7 bases. The CDR3 is made up of 12 amino acids. CDR1 and CDR2 (germline): MDHEN, SYDVKM. J lost 3 bases, V lost 10 bases, and 5 bases had no gene match.

The chain couples TRBV6-1 to TRBJ2-7; D is undetermined. The CDR3 is 15 amino acids. Trimming stripped 4 bases from V and 2 bases from J, with 15 bases between. The germline V gene encodes CDR1 MNHNS and CDR2 SASEGT. In DNA, the CDR3 is TGTGCCAGCAGTGCGGACGGAAGGAACCCCTACGAGCAGTACTTC. Amino acid sequence: CASSADGRNPYEQYF.

This chain joins TRBV27 and TRBJ1-1; D remains unclear. Germline V gene sequence: CDR1 MNHEY, CDR2 SMNVEV (reference sequence). Trimming shortened V by 3 bases and J by 4 bases, and 9 bases separated the two germline ends. This CDR3 contains 13 residues. The CDR3 DNA reads TGTGCCAGCAGTTTGAAGGGAGGCACTGAAGCTTTCTTT. Amino acids: CASSLKGGTEAFF.

The chain recombines TRBV28 with TRBJ1-1; a possible D gene is TRBD1 (5 bases). Germline lookup yields CDR1 MDHEN and CDR2 SYDVKM. V lost 4 bases and J 3 bases, leaving 9 bases between the germline ends. CDR3 length equals 13 residues. CDR3 sequence reads: CASSWGRDTEAFF. The DNA for the CDR3 is TGTGCCAGCAGTTGGGGCAGAGACACTGAAGCTTTCTTT.

The chain uses TRBV14 and TRBJ2-7; tentative D call: TRBD1 (5 bases). Trimming stripped 4 bases from V and 7 bases from J, with 17 bases between. The CDR3 extends over 14 amino acids. The germline V gene encodes CDR1 SGHDN and CDR2 FVKESK. In DNA, the CDR3 is TGTGCCAGCAGCCCTCAGGGATGGGTGAGTGAGCAGTACTTC. It translates to CASSPQGWVSEQYF.

This chain links TRBV7-9 with TRBJ1-5; tentative D call: TRBD1 (6 bases). This CDR3 has 18 amino acids. Germline assignment: CDR1 SEHNR and CDR2 FQNEAQ (reference sequence). With 0 bases removed from V and 0 bases from J, the gap between germline ends came to 15 bases. The CDR3: CASSLADGGRYSNQPQHF. The CDR3 nucleotides are TGTGCCAGCAGCTTAGCGGACGGGGGCCGTTATAGCAATCAGCCCCAGCATTTT.

V is TRBV25-1 and J is TRBJ1-5; D not resolved. Germline V gene sequence: CDR1 MGHDK, CDR2 SYGVNS. The CDR3 runs 14 residues. V was pared by 6 bases and J by 4 bases, with 13 bases between. Here the CDR3 reads CASSPTDRNQPQHF. DNA of the CDR3: TGTGCCAGCAGCCCCACAGACCGAAATCAGCCCCAGCATTTT.

This chain connects TRBV9 to TRBJ2-1; a possible D gene is TRBD2 (6 bases). The CDR3 sequence is 15 residues long. Germline CDR1 is SGDLS and CDR2 is YYNGEE. V lost 3 bases, J lost 1 base, and 11 bases lay in between. The CDR3 spells CASSGRDLSYNEQFF. CDR3 nucleotide sequence: TGTGCCAGCAGCGGACGGGACTTATCCTACAATGAGCAGTTCTTC.

On this clone itself: One end of the junction does not line up with germline, which may come from a read error. The V gene is TRBV2, the J gene TRBJ2-1, with 10 bases matching TRBD2. CDR1 and CDR2 (germline): SNHLY, FYNNEI. The CDR3 contains 15 residues. CDR3 in DNA: TGTGCCAGCAATGAAGCGGGGGGGCTTTACAATGAGCAGTTCTTC. It specifies CASNEAGGLYNEQFF.

The chain joins TRBV2 to TRBJ2-7; perhaps TRBD1 as D (7 bases). Germline CDR1 SNHLY, CDR2 FYNNEI. Trimming took 6 bases from V and 3 from J, leaving 15 bases between them. The CDR3 totals 14 residues. The CDR3 is CASRDTGEVYEQYF. The CDR3 DNA reads as TGTGCCAGCAGGGACACAGGGGAGGTCTACGAGCAGTACTTC.

The chain couples TRBV5-1 to TRBJ1-1, with 8 bases identical to TRBD1. V shed 2 bases, J shed 6 bases, and the junction held 15 bases outside the gene matches. Germline CDR1 SGHRS, CDR2 YFSETQ. This CDR3 has 17 residues. The CDR3 sequence: CASSLPKTGGGMSEAFF. CDR3 DNA sequence: TGCGCCAGCAGCTTACCTAAAACAGGGGGTGGAATGTCTGAAGCTTTCTTT.

The J gene is TRBJ2-5, the V gene TRBV9, with 9 bases that match TRBD2. CDR3 size: 16 residues. Losses at the gene ends were 3 bases for V and 3 bases for J; bases not matched to a gene: 9. CDR1 and CDR2 (germline): SGDLS, YYNGEE. CDR3 region: CASSAGRGGQEETQYF. The CDR3 bases are TGTGCCAGCAGCGCTGGGCGGGGGGGGCAGGAAGAGACCCAGTACTTC.

This sequence joins TRBV7-3 and TRBJ2-1, with a possible D match to TRBD2 (6 bases). The CDR3 extends over 13 amino acids. V was clipped by 5 bases and J by 8 bases, with 13 bases between them. CDR1 SGHTA and CDR2 FQGTGA come from the germline V gene. The CDR3 DNA is TGTGCCAGCAGCCCCCGGGAGAAGGATGAGCAGTTCTTC. It codes for CASSPREKDEQFF.